This TCR beta chain originates from a study of T cell responses to AZD1222 COVID-19 vaccine. TCRdb keeps only in-frame clones here, not all; method: immunoSEQ multiplex PCR. Of 150,000 to 200,000 clones in the sample, roughly 92% were seen once. As to this clone: The antigen is unknown.

The study pooled second doses at about 4 or about 12 weeks. Germline CDR1 MNHEY, CDR2 SMNVEV (reference sequence). This CDR3 comprises 14 residues. The junction had 9 bases not matched to a gene; V was cut back by 6 bases and J by 6 bases. Findings and caveats of the study: An increase in Spike-specific TCR breadth and depth was observed after two AZD1222 doses. Spike regions recognized by vaccine-associated CD4 TCRs spanned the protein, led by 160-218 and 743-854. Clonal diversity was possibly underestimated, and the donors were mostly white British, with more females.

The chain uses TRBV27 and TRBJ2-7, with 9 bases fitting TRBD1. This TCR was sampled from an adult who received the AZD1222 COVID-19 vaccine. The source was peripheral blood, collected 28 days after the second AZD1222 dose. The CDR3 sequence: CASSSGTGFFEQYF. CDR3 DNA: TGTGCCAGCAGCTCCGGGACAGGGTTTTTCGAGCAGTACTTC.